This T cell receptor (beta chain) was observed in a study of T-cell reconstitution after alpha-beta-depleted transplantation in children. Whole-study results and caveats: Recipient T cells and thymic progenitors that survived were the source of the high TCRbeta diversity seen at day 60 in some patients. Newly produced T cells mostly accounted for T-cell counts and diversity one year post-transplant.

CDR1 is DFQATT, CDR2 SNEGSKA, per germline (reference sequence). Unmatched junction bases numbered 12, after V lost 6 bases and J lost 5 bases. The CDR3 consists of 14 residues. Researchers prepared the TCRbeta library using unique molecular identifiers, the study reports. Each CDR3 protein gets one entry after TCRdb re-called the PCR reads with MiXCR. The table has 600,000 or so distinct CDR3 sequences, roughly 23% seen once; the top ten hold 13% to 15%. This clonotype was seen repeatedly, ten times or more. Its antigen remains unknown. The receptor comes from a boy less than two years old who had a stem cell transplant for acute myeloid leukemia, so the T cells may come from the graft donor. Material: PBMCs, mostly from graft donor cells, obtained 360 days after TCRalphabeta/CD19-depleted stem cell transplant. V is TRBV20-1 and J is TRBJ2-5; 7 bases fit TRBD2. CDR3 sequence (DNA): TGCAGTGCGGGTGAGCGACTAGCACTTGAGACCCAGTACTTC. Translating gives CSAGERLALETQYF.